A single sample gave rise to the 24 T cell receptor beta chains below, sequenced in a study of blood T cell repertoires in COVID-19 (TCRdb year 2020). Library preparation used the immunoSEQ multiplex PCR assay. In its TCRdb copy, this immuneACCESS table keeps in-frame sequences only and misses some clones. Where compared with another copy, unresolved V genes explain less than half of these, and the others have no known cause. The sample table contains about 200,000 clones; only one count was recorded for roughly 82% of them. Together, the top ten hold about 9% of the sample. Sequenced material: peripheral blood. The receptors were sampled from a man in his forties or fifties with active or convalescent COVID-19.

Comment on this clone: The same CDR3 can be traced to other DNA sequences in this sample. The chain is built from TRBV7-2 and TRBJ2-1; D uncertain. From germline, CDR1 is SGHTA and CDR2 FQGNSA. This CDR3 has 15 amino acids. V was shortened by 1 base and J by 3 bases, with 10 bases between the two germline ends. The CDR3 spells CASSLVGGYYNEQFF. CDR3 DNA sequence: TGTGCCAGCAGCTTAGTTGGCGGTTACTACAATGAGCAGTTCTTC. Based on the CDR3 plus reference TRBV7-2 and TRBJ2-1, the full variable domain is GAGVSQSPSNKVTEKGKDVELRCDPISGHTALYWYRQSLGQGLEFLIYFQGNSAPDKSGLPSDRFSAERTGGSVSTLTIQRTQQEDSAVYLCASSLVGGYYNEQFFGPGTRLTVL.

The V and J genes are TRBV29-1 and TRBJ2-3; D is unclear. The CDR3 extends over 13 amino acids. CDR1 and CDR2 (germline): SQVTM, ANQGSEA. V was shortened by 1 base and J by 1 base, with 6 bases between the two germline ends. The CDR3 DNA reads TGCAGCGTTGAAGTGACTCGCACAGATACGCAGTATTTT. Protein sequence: CSVEVTRTDTQYF.

The genes are TRBV19 and TRBJ2-7; D is undetermined. Germline V gene sequence: CDR1 LNHDA, CDR2 SQIVND (reference sequence). This CDR3 is built from 13 residues. Trimming stripped 3 bases from V and 4 bases from J, with 10 bases between. CDR3 residues: CASSITRQYEQYF. CDR3 sequence (DNA): TGTGCCAGTAGTATCACCCGACAATACGAGCAGTACTTC.

The DNA of the CDR3 is TGTGCCACCGGACAGGGGCTCACAGATACGCAGTATTTT. Amino acids: CATGQGLTDTQYF. The gene calls are TRBV19 and TRBJ2-3, with TRBD1 matching 9 bases. J gave up 2 bases and V 10 bases, and 4 bases lay outside the gene matches. Germline loops: CDR1 LNHDA, CDR2 SQIVND (reference sequence). The CDR3 consists of 13 residues.

This clone showed up many times. The V and J genes are TRBV28 and TRBJ1-6; 7 nucleotides align to TRBD1. With V trimmed by 0 bases and J by 6 bases, 5 bases remained unmatched. Germline lookup yields CDR1 MDHEN and CDR2 SYDVKM. CDR3 size: 16 residues. CDR3 region: CASSLWEGAGNSPLHF. The CDR3 nucleotides read TGTGCCAGCAGTTTATGGGAGGGGGCTGGTAATTCACCCCTCCACTTT.

The gene calls are TRBV28 and TRBJ2-2; 9 nucleotides match TRBD1. CDR1 is MDHEN, CDR2 SYDVKM, per germline. V shed 4 bases, J shed 4 bases, and the junction held 4 bases outside the gene matches. The CDR3 covers 15 residues. The DNA of the CDR3 is TGTGCCAGCAGTTCCGGGACAGGGCGCACCGGGGAGCTGTTTTTT. Translation: CASSSGTGRTGELFF.

This clone is a singleton in its sample. The rearrangement links TRBV28 to TRBJ1-6; 8 bases agree with TRBD1. V gave up 4 bases and J gave up 6 bases; unmatched junction bases: 2. Germline-derived CDR1 and CDR2 are MDHEN and SYDVKM. This CDR3 contains 14 residues. CDR3 loop: CASSSGQGNSPLHF. CDR3 nucleotides: TGTGCCAGCAGTTCCGGACAGGGTAATTCACCCCTCCACTTT. Full variable domain (rest looked up from reference TRBV28 and TRBJ1-6): DVKVTQSSRYLVKRTGEKVFLECVQDMDHENMFWYRQDPGLGLRLIYFSYDVKMKEKGDIPEGYSVSREKKERFSLILESASTNQTSMYLCASSSGQGNSPLHFGNGTRLTVT.

CDR3 nucleotide sequence: TGTGCCAGCAGCTTGTGGCAGGGGAACGAGCAGTACGTC. Its protein is CASSLWQGNEQYV. This rearrangement joins TRBV5-4 to TRBJ2-7; weak D call: TRBD1 (6 bases). This CDR3 has 13 residues. CDR1 is SGHNT and CDR2 is YYREEE in the germline V gene (reference sequence). V was trimmed by 1 base and J by 5 bases, leaving 10 bases between them.

This clone was counted only a few times. The chain recombines TRBV7-9 with TRBJ1-1; 7 bases fit TRBD1. The junction had 8 bases not matched to a gene; V was cut back by 4 bases and J by 3 bases. The CDR3 is 15 amino acids. CDR1 is SEHNR and CDR2 is FQNEAQ in the germline V gene (reference sequence). DNA of the CDR3: TGTGCCAGCAGCTCAGGAGGGGGCGCGGACACTGAAGCTTTCTTT. Residues: CASSSGGGADTEAFF.

V and J are TRBV6-1 and TRBJ2-4, with D hard to call. Per the germline V gene, CDR1 is MNHNS and CDR2 is SASEGT. The CDR3 consists of 14 residues. The ends were cut back, 4 bases at V and 1 base at J, with 8 bases in the middle. For the CDR3, the DNA is TGTGCCAGCAGTGGGGCACTGGCCAAAAACATTCAGTACTTC. Translated: CASSGALAKNIQYF.

The chain has TRBV10-2 and TRBJ2-1, with 7 bases aligning to TRBD2. The CDR3 is made up of 14 amino acids. After removal of 5 bases from V and 8 bases from J, the junction contained 9 bases not matched to a gene. Per germline, CDR1 WSHSY and CDR2 SAAADI. The CDR3 DNA sequence: TGCGCCAGCAGTTTAGGAGCGGGGATCGATGAGCAGTTCTTC. It encodes CASSLGAGIDEQFF.

V is TRBV28 and J is TRBJ1-1; a weak D match, TRBD1 (5 bases). The CDR3 is made up of 13 amino acids. Per the germline V gene, CDR1 is MDHEN and CDR2 is SYDVKM. Trimming shortened V by 7 bases and J by 8 bases, and 17 bases separated the two germline ends. CDR3 in DNA: TGTGCCAGCACCCAAATCGGGGGGACGGAAGCTTTCTTT. Protein sequence: CASTQIGGTEAFF.

The chain carries TRBV19 and TRBJ1-2; TRBD1 aligns across 11 bases. This CDR3 contains 17 residues. Germline CDR1 is LNHDA and CDR2 is SQIVND (reference sequence). The ends lost 3 bases at V and 3 bases at J; junction bases unmatched: 9. The CDR3 DNA follows: TGTGCCAGTAGTATCCGTTCCCCGGGACAGGGGGACTATGGCTACACCTTC. Translation gives CASSIRSPGQGDYGYTF. Combining the CDR3 with reference TRBV19 and TRBJ1-2 gives the whole variable domain DGGITQSPKYLFRKEGQNVTLSCEQNLNHDAMYWYRQDPGQGLRLIYYSQIVNDFQKGDIAEGYSVSREKKESFPLTVTSAQKNPTAFYLCASSIRSPGQGDYGYTFGSGTRLTVV.

V usage is TRBV5-5 and J usage is TRBJ2-3, with 7 nucleotides matching TRBD1. The CDR3 has 16 residues. Germline CDR1 and CDR2: SGHKS and YYEKEE (reference sequence). V shed 0 bases, J shed 4 bases, and the junction held 8 bases outside the gene matches. CDR3 in amino acids: CASSLGAGGIADTQYF. The CDR3 DNA reads TGTGCCAGCAGCTTGGGCGCAGGGGGTATTGCAGATACGCAGTATTTT.

This chain uses TRBV27 with TRBJ2-2; D not resolved. Germline V gene data show CDR1 as MNHEY and CDR2 as SMNVEV (reference sequence). V gave up 6 bases and J gave up 3 bases, with 8 bases separating them. The CDR3 is 13 amino acids. The CDR3 DNA reads TGTGCCAGCAGGAGCTCTTACACCGGGGAGCTGTTTTTT. Protein sequence: CASRSSYTGELFF.

This clone has only a few counts. V is TRBV19 and J is TRBJ1-4; possible D gene TRBD1, 5 bases. V dropped 3 bases and J dropped 8 bases, with 16 bases sitting between them. There are 15 residues in the CDR3. The germline V gene encodes CDR1 LNHDA and CDR2 SQIVND (reference sequence). The CDR3 DNA follows: TGTGCCAGTAGTATGGCGGGGGAGGTTGGAGAAAAACTGTTTTTT. This sequence encodes CASSMAGEVGEKLFF.

The chain employs TRBV4-3 and TRBJ2-2, with D possibly being TRBD1 (6 bases). Germline CDR1 is LGHNA and CDR2 is YSLEER. V lost 1 base and J 2 bases, leaving 11 bases between the germline ends. The length of the CDR3 is 16 residues. The CDR3 nucleotides read TGCGCCAGCAGCCAAGTGAGGGGGACCAACACCGGGGAGCTGTTTTTT. Translation gives CASSQVRGTNTGELFF.

The V gene is TRBV6-5, the J gene TRBJ2-1, with D perhaps TRBD1 (5 bases). The V end was cut by 4 bases, the J end by 7 bases, with 17 bases between. This CDR3 comprises 15 residues. Germline V CDR1 and CDR2: MNHEY, SVGAGI. The CDR3 region has the DNA TGTGCCAGCAGTTCCCCCGCGCAGGGAAGGAATGAGCAGTTCTTC. Its translation is CASSSPAQGRNEQFF.

The chain uses TRBV27 and TRBJ2-3; D is perhaps TRBD2 (6 bases). Germline CDR1 is MNHEY and CDR2 is SMNVEV (reference sequence). The germline V and J ends were trimmed by 5 bases and 6 bases, with 24 bases remaining between them. This CDR3 contains 17 residues. The CDR3 region has the DNA TGTGCCAGCAGTCAGCGACCTCTAGCGCGAGGAGACGATACGCAGTATTTT. Protein: CASSQRPLARGDDTQYF.

This clone was detected only a few times. The chain has TRBV4-1 and TRBJ2-1, with D possibly matching TRBD2 (6 bases). The germline CDR1 and CDR2 sequences are MGHRA and YSYEKL. The CDR3 totals 15 residues. Trimming removed 4 bases from V and 7 bases from J, with 17 bases in between. CDR3 bases: TGCGCCAGCAGCCCAGGTCGACTAGGTTTGAATGAGCAGTTCTTC. Amino acid sequence: CASSPGRLGLNEQFF.

The J gene is TRBJ2-7, the V gene TRBV20-1; no clear D gene. Germline V gene lookup returns CDR1 DFQATT and CDR2 SNEGSKA (reference sequence). The CDR3 is made up of 10 amino acids. V was shortened by 6 bases and J by 2 bases, with 5 bases between the two germline ends. CDR3 sequence: CSARTYEQYF. CDR3 in DNA: TGCAGTGCGCGGACCTACGAGCAGTACTTC.

The genes are TRBV4-3 and TRBJ1-2, with D perhaps matching TRBD1 (6 bases). Per the germline V gene, CDR1 is LGHNA and CDR2 is YSLEER. The length of the CDR3 is 14 residues. V lost 2 bases to trimming and J lost 4 bases, with 11 bases between them. The CDR3 region is CASSQPGGAYGYTF. The CDR3 DNA sequence: TGCGCCAGCAGCCAACCTGGGGGGGCCTATGGCTACACCTTC.

The chain carries TRBV4-3 and TRBJ2-5; tentative D call: TRBD2 (6 bases). Germline assignment: CDR1 LGHNA and CDR2 YSLEER. There are 15 residues in the CDR3. V lost 0 bases, J lost 5 bases, and 13 bases lay in between. CDR3 sequence: CASSQDRGSAETQYF. CDR3 nucleotides: TGCGCCAGCAGCCAAGATCGGGGGTCGGCCGAGACCCAGTACTTC.

This rearrangement joins TRBV4-2 to TRBJ2-2, with D uncertain. The CDR3 sequence is 15 residues long. V dropped 4 bases and J dropped 0 bases, with 9 bases sitting between them. Germline CDR1 LGHNA, CDR2 YNFKEQ. DNA of the CDR3: TGTGCCAGCAGCCGGAGATCCTCGAACACCGGGGAGCTGTTTTTT. Translated: CASSRRSSNTGELFF.